Listed here is a single T cell receptor (beta chain). Its cognate antigen is unknown. This sample is part of a study of OX40 agonist ivuxolimab in advanced cancers. Study-level information: Every 2 weeks, ivuxolimab was infused into the patients intravenously at between 0.01 and 10 mg/kg. Patients were 82.7% male with ages roughly 23 to 85, mean roughly 64.

The CDR3 extends over 14 amino acids. Germline V gene data show CDR1 as MNHNS and CDR2 as SASEGT. Trimming cost V 8 bases and J 2 bases, with 13 bases left between them. General study findings and limits: Expanded clones were, on average, more numerous among CD8+ T cells than CD4+. Partly responding patients at 0.1-3.0 mg/kg showed some of the smallest clonal expansion.

Assay used: immunoSEQ multiplex PCR; TCRdb lists only in-frame clones, some missing. The data contain approximately 49,000 clones, roughly 85% of them seen just once; the ten biggest clones take up over 20%. The starting material was CD4+ or CD8+ T cells sorted from blood, obtained in a trial of the OX40 agonist ivuxolimab. This clonotype was obtained from an adult with an advanced solid tumor such as melanoma, head and neck, liver or kidney cancer. The V gene is TRBV6-1, the J gene TRBJ1-5, with D uncertain. CDR3 protein: CASYRDYGNQPQHF. In DNA form, the CDR3 reads TGTGCCAGCTATAGGGATTATGGCAATCAGCCCCAGCATTTT.